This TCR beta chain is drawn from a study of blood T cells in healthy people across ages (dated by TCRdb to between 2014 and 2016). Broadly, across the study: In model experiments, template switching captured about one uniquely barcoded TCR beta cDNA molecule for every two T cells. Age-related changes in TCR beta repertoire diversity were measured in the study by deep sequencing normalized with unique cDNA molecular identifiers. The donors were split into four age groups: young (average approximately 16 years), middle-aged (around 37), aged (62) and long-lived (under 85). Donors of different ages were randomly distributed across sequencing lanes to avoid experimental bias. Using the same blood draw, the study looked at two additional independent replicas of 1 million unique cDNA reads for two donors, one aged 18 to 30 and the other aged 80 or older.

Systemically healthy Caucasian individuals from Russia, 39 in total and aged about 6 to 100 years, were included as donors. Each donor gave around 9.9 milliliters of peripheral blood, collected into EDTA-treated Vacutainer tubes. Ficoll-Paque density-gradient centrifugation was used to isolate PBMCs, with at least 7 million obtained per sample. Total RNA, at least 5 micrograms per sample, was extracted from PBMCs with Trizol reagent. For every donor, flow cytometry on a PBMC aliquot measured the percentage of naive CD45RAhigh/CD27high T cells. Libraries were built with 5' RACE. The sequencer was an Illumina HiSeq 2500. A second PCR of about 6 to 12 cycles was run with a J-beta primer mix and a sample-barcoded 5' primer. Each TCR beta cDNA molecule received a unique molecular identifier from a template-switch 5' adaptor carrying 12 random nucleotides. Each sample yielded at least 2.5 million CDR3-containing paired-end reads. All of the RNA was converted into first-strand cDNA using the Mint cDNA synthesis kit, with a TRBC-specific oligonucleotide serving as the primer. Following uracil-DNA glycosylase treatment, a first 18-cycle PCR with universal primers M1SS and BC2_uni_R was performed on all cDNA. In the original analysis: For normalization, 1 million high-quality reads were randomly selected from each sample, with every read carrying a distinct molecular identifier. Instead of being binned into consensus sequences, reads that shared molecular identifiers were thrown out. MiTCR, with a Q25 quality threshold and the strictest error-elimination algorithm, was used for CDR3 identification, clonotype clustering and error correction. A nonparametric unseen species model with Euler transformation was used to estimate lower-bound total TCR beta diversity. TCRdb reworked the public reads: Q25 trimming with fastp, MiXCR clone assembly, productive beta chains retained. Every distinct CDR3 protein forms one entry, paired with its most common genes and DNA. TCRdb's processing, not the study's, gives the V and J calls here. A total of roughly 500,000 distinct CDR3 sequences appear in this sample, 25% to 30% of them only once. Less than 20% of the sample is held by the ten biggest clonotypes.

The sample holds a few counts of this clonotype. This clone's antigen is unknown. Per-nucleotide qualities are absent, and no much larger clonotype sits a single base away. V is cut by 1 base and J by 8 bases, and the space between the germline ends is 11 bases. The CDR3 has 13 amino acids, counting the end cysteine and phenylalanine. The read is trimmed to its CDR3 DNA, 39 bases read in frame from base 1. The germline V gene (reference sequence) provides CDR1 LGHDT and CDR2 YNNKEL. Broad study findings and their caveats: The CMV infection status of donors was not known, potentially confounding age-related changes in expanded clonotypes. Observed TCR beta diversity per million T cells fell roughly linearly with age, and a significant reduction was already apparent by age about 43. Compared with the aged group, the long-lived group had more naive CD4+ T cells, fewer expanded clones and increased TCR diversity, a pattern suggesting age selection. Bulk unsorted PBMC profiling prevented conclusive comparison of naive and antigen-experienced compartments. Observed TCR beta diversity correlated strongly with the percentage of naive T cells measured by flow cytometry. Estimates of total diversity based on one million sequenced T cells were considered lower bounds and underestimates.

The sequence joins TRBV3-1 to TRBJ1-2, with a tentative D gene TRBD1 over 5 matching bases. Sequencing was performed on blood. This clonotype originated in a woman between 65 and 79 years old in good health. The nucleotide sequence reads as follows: TGTGCCAGCAGCCAAGCAGGGCCCAGCGGCTACACCTTC. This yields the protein CASSQAGPSGYTF.